The TCR beta chain described here comes from a study of blood T cell repertoires in COVID-19. While infection was still active, Seattle patients were enrolled and then followed longitudinally. Some clones are missing from TCRdb's copy, which holds only in-frame ones; the method was immunoSEQ multiplex PCR. The table has about 46,000 clones, approximately 85% seen once. Germline CDR1 and CDR2: LGHDT and YNNKEL (reference sequence). The CDR3 is 14 amino acids. Trimming took off 5 bases at V and 1 base at J, with 11 bases between the two ends. The rearrangement joins TRBV3-1 (or the pseudogene TRBV3-2) to TRBJ1-1; maybe TRBD1 (6 bases). The TCR sequence derives from an elderly woman with COVID-19, enrolled during active disease. Specimen: peripheral blood. CDR3: CASSNRDGNTEAFF. Here the CDR3 DNA reads TGTGCCAGCAGCAACAGGGATGGGAACACTGAAGCTTTCTTT.